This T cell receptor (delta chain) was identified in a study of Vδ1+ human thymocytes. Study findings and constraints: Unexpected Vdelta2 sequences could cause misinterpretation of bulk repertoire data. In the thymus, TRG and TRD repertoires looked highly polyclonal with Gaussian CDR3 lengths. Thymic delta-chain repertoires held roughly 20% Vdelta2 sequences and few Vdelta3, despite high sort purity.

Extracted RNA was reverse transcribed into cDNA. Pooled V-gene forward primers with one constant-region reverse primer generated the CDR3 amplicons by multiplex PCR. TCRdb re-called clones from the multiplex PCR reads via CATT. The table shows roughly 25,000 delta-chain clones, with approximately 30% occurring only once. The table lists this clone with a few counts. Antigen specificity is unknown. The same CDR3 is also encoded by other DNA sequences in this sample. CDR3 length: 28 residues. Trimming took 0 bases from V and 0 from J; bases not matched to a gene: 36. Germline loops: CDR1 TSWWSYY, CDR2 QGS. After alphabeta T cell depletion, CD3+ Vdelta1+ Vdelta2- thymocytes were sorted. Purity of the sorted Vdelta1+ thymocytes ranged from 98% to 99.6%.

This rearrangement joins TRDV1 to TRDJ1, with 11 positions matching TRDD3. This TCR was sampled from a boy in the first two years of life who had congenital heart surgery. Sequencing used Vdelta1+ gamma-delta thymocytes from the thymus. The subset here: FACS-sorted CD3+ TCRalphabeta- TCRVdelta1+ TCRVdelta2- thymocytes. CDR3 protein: CALGELGTLRWPHWGIERATGYTDKLIF. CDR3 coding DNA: TGTGCTCTTGGGGAACTAGGTACCCTACGATGGCCACACTGGGGGATAGAGAGGGCTACGGGGTACACCGATAAACTCATCTTT.